What follows are 27 T cell receptor beta chains derived from one specimen sequenced in a study of ipilimumab plus nivolumab after autologous stem cell transplantation. Using immunoSEQ multiplex PCR, the repertoire was profiled, and TCRdb retains in-frame clones only, with some absent. The sample holds roughly 16,000 clones, around four fifths seen once. Sequencing used PBMCs, obtained in a trial of ipilimumab plus nivolumab as post-transplant consolidation. The receptor set was obtained from a male donor with diffuse large B-cell lymphoma.

The V call is TRBV4-1, the J call TRBJ2-3; no firm D call. The CDR3 runs to 15 residues. V was clipped by 1 base and J by 0 bases, with 8 bases between them. The germline CDR1 and CDR2 sequences are MGHRA and YSYEKL. The CDR3 DNA is TGCGCCAGCAGCCAAGTATCTTTGAGCACAGATACGCAGTATTTT. This sequence encodes CASSQVSLSTDTQYF.

The count of this clone is one. The chain carries TRBV27 and TRBJ1-1; 8 nucleotides line up with TRBD1. V shed 3 bases, J shed 0 bases, and the junction held 3 bases outside the gene matches. Germline CDR1 reads MNHEY; CDR2 reads SMNVEV (reference sequence). This CDR3 has 15 residues. The DNA for the CDR3 is TGTGCCAGCAGTTTTGGGACAGGACTGAACACTGAAGCTTTCTTT. It specifies CASSFGTGLNTEAFF.

The rearrangement links TRBV2 to TRBJ2-7; possibly TRBD1 or TRBD2 for D (5 bases each). This CDR3 has 16 residues. Germline CDR1 and CDR2: SNHLY and FYNNEI. V was clipped by 2 bases and J by 2 bases, with 16 bases between them. The DNA of the CDR3 is TGTGCCAGCAGTGAAACACAGGTCAGGACTGCCTACGAGCAGTACTTC. This gives the protein CASSETQVRTAYEQYF.

The chain combines TRBV13 with TRBJ2-1, with a tentative D call TRBD1 (5 bases). This CDR3 region has 16 residues. The germline V gene has CDR1 PRHDT and CDR2 FYEKMQ (reference sequence). V was clipped by 2 bases and J by 0 bases, with 11 bases between them. The CDR3: CASSLIGVRSYNEQFF. As DNA, the CDR3 is TGTGCCAGCAGCTTAATAGGGGTCCGCTCCTACAATGAGCAGTTCTTC.

The chain uses TRBV2 and TRBJ2-2; 8 bases fit TRBD2. J gave up 4 bases and V 3 bases, and 10 bases lay outside the gene matches. CDR3 length: 17 amino acids. CDR1 SNHLY and CDR2 FYNNEI come from the germline V gene. The DNA of the CDR3 is TGTGCCAGCAGTGAGTACGTAAGCGGGAGAGGCACCGGGGAGCTGTTTTTT. Its translation: CASSEYVSGRGTGELFF.

The chain couples TRBV6-1 to TRBJ1-2; D gene unclear. This CDR3 comprises 14 residues. CDR1 and CDR2 from the germline V gene are MNHNS and SASEGT. The V end was cut by 2 bases, the J end by 4 bases, with 11 bases between. In nucleotides, the CDR3 is TGTGCCAGCAGTGAATCGGGTCGGCTCTATGGCTACACCTTC. Translation: CASSESGRLYGYTF.

The chain couples TRBV11-3 to TRBJ2-2, with D perhaps given as TRBD1 or TRBD2 (6 bases each). V dropped 0 bases and J dropped 6 bases, with 11 bases sitting between them. Germline V gene lookup returns CDR1 SGHNT and CDR2 YENEEA. This CDR3 is 15 amino acids long. CDR3 bases: TGTGCCAGCAGCTTAGAACGGGGGCTGGCCGGGGAGCTGTTTTTT. It yields the protein CASSLERGLAGELFF.

The chain employs TRBV2 and TRBJ2-3, with D perhaps TRBD1 (7 bases). The ends were cut back, 7 bases at V and 0 bases at J, with 14 bases in the middle. The length of the CDR3 is 15 residues. Looked up from germline, CDR1 is SNHLY and CDR2 is FYNNEI. CDR3: CASKTQGTSTDTQYF. In DNA form, the CDR3 reads TGTGCCAGCAAAACACAGGGGACTAGCACAGATACGCAGTATTTT.

The chain recombines TRBV10-2 with TRBJ2-4; maybe TRBD2 (5 bases). CDR1 and CDR2 from the germline V gene are WSHSY and SAAADI. This CDR3 region has 13 residues. Trimming shortened V by 4 bases and J by 9 bases, and 13 bases separated the two germline ends. For the CDR3, the DNA is TGCGCCAGCAGTGCGGGCGGTAGCGTCATTCAGTACTTC. Residues: CASSAGGSVIQYF.

V usage is TRBV7-9 and J usage is TRBJ2-2; 11 bases fit TRBD1. CDR3 length equals 18 residues. The J segment lost 4 bases and the V segment lost 1 base, leaving 8 bases of the junction unmatched. The germline gives CDR1 SEHNR, CDR2 FQNEAQ (reference sequence). As DNA, the CDR3 is TGTGCCAGCAGCTTAGAATGGCGAGGACAGGGGGCCACCGGGGAGCTGTTTTTT. Its protein is CASSLEWRGQGATGELFF. Full variable domain (outside the CDR3, taken from reference TRBV7-9 and TRBJ2-2): DTGVSQNPRHKITKRGQNVTFRCDPISEHNRLYWYRQTLGQGPEFLTYFQNEAQLEKSRLLSDRFSAERPKGSFSTLEIQRTEQGDSAMYLCASSLEWRGQGATGELFFGEGSRLTVL.

This chain links TRBV5-1 with TRBJ1-4; TRBD1 might be the D (6 bases). Trimming took off 2 bases at V and 4 bases at J, with 9 bases between the two ends. Germline loops: CDR1 SGHRS, CDR2 YFSETQ. CDR3 length equals 14 residues. This CDR3 reads CASSFRDNNEKLFF. In DNA, the CDR3 is TGCGCCAGCAGCTTCCGGGACAATAATGAAAAACTGTTTTTT.

The V call is TRBV7-9, the J call TRBJ2-7, with D unresolved. V was pared by 5 bases and J by 7 bases, with 12 bases between. Germline V gives CDR1 SEHNR, CDR2 FQNEAQ (reference sequence). The CDR3 length is 12 residues. DNA for the CDR3: TGTGCCAGCAGCAAATCAATCCTTGAGCAGTACTTC. Amino acids: CASSKSILEQYF.

The chain links TRBV6-1 to TRBJ1-2, with 8 bases matching TRBD1. CDR3 size: 15 residues. V trimming: 2 bases; J trimming: 8 bases; junction bases outside the gene matches: 10. Germline assignment: CDR1 MNHNS and CDR2 SASEGT. The CDR3 coding sequence is TGTGCCAGCAGTGAATCTATACAGGGGGTGAGCGGCTACACCTTC. This encodes CASSESIQGVSGYTF.

The rearrangement uses TRBV6-1 and TRBJ2-7, with 7 bases matching TRBD2. Germline loops: CDR1 MNHNS, CDR2 SASEGT. This CDR3 spans 12 amino acids. The V gene end was trimmed by 3 bases and the J gene end by 6 bases; junction bases not matched to a gene: 2. CDR3 loop: CASSEWGGEQYF. The CDR3 bases are TGTGCCAGCAGTGAGTGGGGGGGCGAGCAGTACTTC.

This clone has a single count. This chain joins TRBV2 and TRBJ2-6; D not certain. Looked up from germline, CDR1 is SNHLY and CDR2 is FYNNEI. V gave up 9 bases and J gave up 0 bases, with 9 bases separating them. The CDR3 totals 14 residues. The CDR3 reads CASSGDSGANVLTF. DNA for the CDR3: TGTGCCAGTTCTGGCGACTCTGGGGCCAACGTCCTGACTTTC. The full variable domain, rest sourced from reference TRBV2 and TRBJ2-6, is EPEVTQTPSHQVTQMGQEVILRCVPISNHLYFYWYRQILGQKVEFLVSFYNNEISEKSEIFDDQFSVERPDGSNFTLKIRSTKLEDSAMYFCASSGDSGANVLTFGAGSRLTVL.

CDR3 region: CASSLGGVLSNYGYTF. The CDR3 region has the DNA TGTGCCAGCAGCTTAGGAGGGGTCTTAAGTAACTATGGCTACACCTTC. The rearrangement joins TRBV7-8 to TRBJ1-2; D possibly corresponds to TRBD1 (5 bases). CDR1 is SGHVS and CDR2 is FQNEAQ in the germline V gene. CDR3 length equals 16 residues. The V and J ends lost 1 base and 1 base respectively, with 13 bases between them.

The chain couples TRBV5-6 to TRBJ2-5; perhaps TRBD2 as D (5 bases). This CDR3 is built from 14 residues. CDR1 SGHDT and CDR2 YYEEEE come from the germline V gene. V gave up 2 bases and J gave up 4 bases, with 12 bases separating them. CDR3 coding DNA: TGTGCCAGCAGCTTCCCGGGCGCGGGAGAGACCCAGTACTTC. As protein: CASSFPGAGETQYF. Variable domain in full (rest from reference TRBV5-6 and TRBJ2-5): DAGVTQSPTHLIKTRGQQVTLRCSPKSGHDTVSWYQQALGQGPQFIFQYYEEEERQRGNFPDRFSGHQFPNYSSELNVNALLLGDSALYLCASSFPGAGETQYFGPGTRLLVL.

The J gene is TRBJ1-1, the V gene TRBV18, with TRBD1 identical over 9 bases. The CDR3 sequence is 14 residues long. Trimming removed 3 bases from V and 9 bases from J; junction bases left unmatched: 8. Looked up from germline, CDR1 is KGHSH and CDR2 is LQKENI. This CDR3 is CASSPEGQGIQAFF. The CDR3 DNA sequence: TGTGCCAGCTCACCCGAGGGACAGGGTATCCAAGCTTTCTTT.

This clone was seen only a few times. CDR3 residues: CASSLNGAGNSPLHF. The CDR3 DNA follows: TGTGCCAGCAGCTTAAACGGGGCGGGAAATTCACCCCTCCACTTT. The gene calls are TRBV7-6 and TRBJ1-6, with D possibly TRBD1 on 5 matching bases. Between the trimmed V and J ends, which lost 2 bases and 7 bases, there was a span of 12 bases. CDR1 is SGHVS and CDR2 is FNYEAQ in the germline V gene. This CDR3 is 15 amino acids long.

The rearrangement uses TRBV6-5 and TRBJ1-5; possible D gene TRBD1, 5 bases. The V end lost 7 bases, the J end lost 3 bases, and 13 bases lay between the germline ends. Germline CDR1 is MNHEY and CDR2 is SVGAGI. The CDR3 has 14 amino acids. The CDR3 region is CASTEAGNNQPQHF. The CDR3 DNA reads TGTGCCAGCACCGAGGCAGGGAACAATCAGCCCCAGCATTTT.

The J gene is TRBJ2-2, the V gene TRBV5-4; 7 bases agree with TRBD1. This CDR3 is 12 amino acids long. Unmatched junction bases numbered 3, after V lost 9 bases and J lost 4 bases. Looked up from germline, CDR1 is SGHNT and CDR2 is YYREEE (reference sequence). The CDR3 bases are TGTGCCAACAGGGGATCCACCGGGGAGCTGTTTTTT. Translated, it gives CANRGSTGELFF.

The chain joins TRBV2 to TRBJ1-5; D remains ambiguous. Trimming took 3 bases from V and 9 from J, leaving 15 bases between them. CDR1 and CDR2 from the germline V gene are SNHLY and FYNNEI. The CDR3 covers 14 residues. The DNA for the CDR3 is TGTGCCAGCAGTGATCTGGGTCCCGAGGGGCCCCAGCATTTT. Translating gives CASSDLGPEGPQHF.

The chain has TRBV6-6 and TRBJ2-7, with no clear D. Germline CDR1 reads MNHNY; CDR2 reads SVGAGI (reference sequence). CDR3 length: 13 residues. V shed 10 bases and J shed 0 bases, with 13 bases lying between them. CDR3 sequence reads: CATSRQLSYEQYF. CDR3 coding DNA: TGTGCCACCAGCCGGCAGCTCTCCTACGAGCAGTACTTC.

The V and J genes are TRBV4-1 and TRBJ1-5, with a weak D call TRBD1 (6 bases). V was cut by 3 bases and J by 0 bases, with 12 bases left in between. The CDR3 runs to 16 residues. Germline V lookup: CDR1 MGHRA, CDR2 YSYEKL. The CDR3 bases are TGCGCCAGCAGCCACCGCCGGGACATTAGCAATCAGCCCCAGCATTTT. Protein: CASSHRRDISNQPQHF.

This clone was recorded a few times. The V call is TRBV5-1, the J call TRBJ1-2, with TRBD1 as a possible D gene (6 bases). Germline V gene sequence: CDR1 SGHRS, CDR2 YFSETQ. Deletions cut 0 bases from V and 7 bases from J, with 16 bases between. This CDR3 region has 15 residues. The chain's CDR3 is CASSLEGVGGRGYTF. DNA of the CDR3: TGCGCCAGCAGCTTGGAAGGTGTGGGGGGCCGTGGCTACACCTTC.

The V gene is TRBV11-2, the J gene TRBJ2-3; D remains unclear. CDR1 and CDR2 (germline): SGHAT, FQNNGV. The CDR3 loop spans 14 amino acids. V lost 0 bases to trimming and J lost 6 bases, with 10 bases between them. The CDR3 loop reads CASSLDLIPDTQYF. The DNA for the CDR3 is TGTGCCAGCAGCTTAGACTTGATCCCTGATACGCAGTATTTT.

This rearrangement joins TRBV7-7 to TRBJ2-3; no reliable D call. Trimming cost V 3 bases and J 5 bases, with 12 bases left between them. The CDR3 consists of 14 residues. Looked up from germline, CDR1 is SSHAT and CDR2 is FNYEAQ (reference sequence). The CDR3 loop reads CASSFGSLGDTQYF. DNA of the CDR3: TGTGCCAGCAGCTTTGGGTCGCTGGGAGATACGCAGTATTTT.